The following is a T cell receptor (beta chain) sequence with its context. Antigen: not known. The CDR3 length is 14 residues. V dropped 4 bases and J dropped 9 bases, with 16 bases sitting between them. Germline V lookup: CDR1 MNHNS, CDR2 SASEGT. The data are from a study of shared clonotypes between healthy human individuals. Looking at the study overall: For every donor, three CD4 naive, three CD4 memory, two CD8 naive and one CD8 memory plates were used.

Data came from immunoSEQ multiplex PCR; TCRdb stores just in-frame clones and leaves some out. The table has under 550,000 clones, less than 96% seen once. Study-wide results and caveats: Relative to their counterparts shared across all four donors, non-shared clonotypes exhibited diminished generation probabilities. An anticipated effect of sequencing depth on clonotype sharing among donors was recognized.

Input material: naive CD4+ T cells sorted from blood. Subset in this sample: CD45RA+ positively selected. The chain has TRBV6-1 and TRBJ2-1, with D possibly matching TRBD2 (6 bases). The TCR comes from a woman in her twenties or thirties in good health. This CDR3 reads CASSVPSQGGEQFF. The DNA of the CDR3 is TGTGCCAGCAGTGTACCTTCCCAGGGAGGTGAGCAGTTCTTC.